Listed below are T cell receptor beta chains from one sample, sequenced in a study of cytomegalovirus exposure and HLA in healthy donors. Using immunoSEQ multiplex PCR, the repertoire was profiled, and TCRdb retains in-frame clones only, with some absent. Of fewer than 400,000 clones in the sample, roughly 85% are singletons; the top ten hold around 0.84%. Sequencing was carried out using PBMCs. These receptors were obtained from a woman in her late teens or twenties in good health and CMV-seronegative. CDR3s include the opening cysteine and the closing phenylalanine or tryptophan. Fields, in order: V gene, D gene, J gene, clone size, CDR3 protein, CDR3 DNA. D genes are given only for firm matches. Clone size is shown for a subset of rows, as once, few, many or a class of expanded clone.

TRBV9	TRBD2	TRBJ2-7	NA	CASSSAGGYEQYF	TGTGCCAGCAGCAGCGCGGGAGGCTACGAGCAGTACTTC
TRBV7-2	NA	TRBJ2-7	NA	CASRAGVYEQYF	TGTGCCAGCAGGGCCGGGGTCTACGAGCAGTACTTC
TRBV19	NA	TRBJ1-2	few	CASNAARGAYGYTF	TGTGCCAGTAATGCGGCCCGGGGGGCCTATGGCTACACCTTC
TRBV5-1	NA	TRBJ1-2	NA	CASSPGEENYGYTF	TGCGCCAGCAGCCCTGGAGAGGAGAACTATGGCTACACCTTC
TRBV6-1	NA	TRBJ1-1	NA	CASSVSGGTEAFF	TGTGCCAGCAGTGTGTCCGGGGGCACTGAAGCTTTCTTT
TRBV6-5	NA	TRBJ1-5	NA	CASRQGDSNQPQHF	TGTGCCAGCAGGCAAGGGGATAGCAATCAGCCCCAGCATTTT
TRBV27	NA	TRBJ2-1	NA	CASSSTVYNEQFF	TGTGCCAGCAGTTCGACAGTATACAATGAGCAGTTCTTC
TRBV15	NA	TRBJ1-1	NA	CATSQGGTEAFF	TGTGCCACCAGCCAGGGAGGCACTGAAGCTTTCTTT
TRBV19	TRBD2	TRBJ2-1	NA	CASRLPPLLAGVGHNEQFF	TGTGCCAGTAGATTACCCCCTTTACTAGCGGGAGTTGGGCATAATGAGCAGTTCTTC
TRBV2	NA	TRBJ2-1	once	CASSEAGGGYNEQFF	TGTGCCAGCAGTGAAGCAGGGGGGGGTTACAATGAGCAGTTCTTC
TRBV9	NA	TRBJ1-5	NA	CASSVVVTDNQPQHF	TGTGCCAGCAGCGTAGTGGTAACAGACAATCAGCCCCAGCATTTT
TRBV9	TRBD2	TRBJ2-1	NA	CASSVYGSAGGPNEQFF	TGTGCCAGCAGCGTATATGGTTCGGCGGGAGGGCCGAATGAGCAGTTCTTC
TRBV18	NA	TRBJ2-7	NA	CASSPPSRASYEQYF	TGTGCCAGCTCACCACCGAGCCGCGCCTCCTACGAGCAGTACTTC
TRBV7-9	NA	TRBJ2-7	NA	CASSFLLHEQYF	TGTGCCAGCAGCTTTCTCCTCCACGAGCAGTACTTC
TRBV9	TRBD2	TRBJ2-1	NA	CASSVEGSGDNEQFF	TGTGCCAGCAGCGTAGAGGGTAGCGGGGACAATGAGCAGTTCTTC
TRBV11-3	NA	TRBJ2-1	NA	CASSLDLSYNEQFF	TGTGCCAGCAGCTTAGATCTCTCCTACAATGAGCAGTTCTTC
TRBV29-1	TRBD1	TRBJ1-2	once	CSVEARDRGQGYTF	TGCAGCGTTGAGGCCCGGGACAGGGGGCAAGGCTACACCTTC
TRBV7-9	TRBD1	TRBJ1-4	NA	CASSSVPGTGIREKLFF	TGTGCCAGCAGCTCGGTACCCGGGACAGGGATAAGAGAAAAACTGTTTTTT
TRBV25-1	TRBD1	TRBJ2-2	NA	CASSRGQLNTGELFF	TGTGCCAGCAGTAGGGGACAGTTGAACACCGGGGAGCTGTTTTTT
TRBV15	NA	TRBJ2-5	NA	CATSRDRQSVTQYF	TGTGCCACCAGCAGAGATCGACAGTCAGTGACCCAGTACTTC
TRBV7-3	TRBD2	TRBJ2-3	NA	CASSLTGTSGSDTQYF	TGTGCCAGCAGCTTAACCGGGACTAGCGGGAGTGATACGCAGTATTTT
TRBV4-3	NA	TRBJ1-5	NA	CASSQESEAPQHF	TGCGCCAGCAGCCAAGAATCGGAGGCGCCCCAGCATTTT
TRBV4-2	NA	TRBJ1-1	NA	CASSQGQQGRDTEAFF	TGTGCCAGCAGCCAAGGTCAACAGGGTCGGGACACTGAAGCTTTCTTT
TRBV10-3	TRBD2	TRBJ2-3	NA	CATTRLAGDPDTQYF	TGTGCCACTACGAGACTAGCGGGAGATCCAGATACGCAGTATTTT
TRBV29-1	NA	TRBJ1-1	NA	CSVEGLAENTEAFF	TGCAGCGTTGAAGGACTTGCGGAGAACACTGAAGCTTTCTTT
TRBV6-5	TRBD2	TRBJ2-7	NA	CASTPKAGGSYEQYF	TGTGCCAGCACCCCTAAAGCGGGAGGCTCCTACGAGCAGTACTTC
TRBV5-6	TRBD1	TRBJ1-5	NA	CASSWGQGQPQHF	TGTGCCAGCAGCTGGGGACAGGGTCAGCCCCAGCATTTT
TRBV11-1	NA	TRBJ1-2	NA	CASTGGYGYTF	TGTGCCAGCACCGGGGGCTATGGCTACACCTTC
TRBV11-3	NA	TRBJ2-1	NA	CASSLQADNEQFF	TGTGCCAGCAGCTTACAAGCGGACAATGAGCAGTTCTTC
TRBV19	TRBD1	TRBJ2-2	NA	CASSTLGQVTDTNTGELFF	TGTGCCAGTAGTACCCTAGGACAGGTAACCGATACGAACACCGGGGAGCTGTTTTTT
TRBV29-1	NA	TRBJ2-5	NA	CSVEQGPQEETQYF	TGCAGCGTTGAACAGGGGCCACAAGAGGAGACCCAGTACTTC
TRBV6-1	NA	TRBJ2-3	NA	CASSEISSTQYF	TGTGCCAGCAGTGAAATAAGCTCCACGCAGTATTTT
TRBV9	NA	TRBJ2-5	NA	CASSVSLEVFQETQYF	TGTGCCAGCAGCGTAAGCCTGGAGGTCTTCCAAGAGACCCAGTACTTC
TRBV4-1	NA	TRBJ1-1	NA	CASSQGTEAFF	TGCGCCAGCAGCCAAGGGACAGAAGCTTTCTTT
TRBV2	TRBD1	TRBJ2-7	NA	CASRPGQRHYEQYF	TGTGCCAGCAGACCGGGACAGAGACACTACGAGCAGTACTTC
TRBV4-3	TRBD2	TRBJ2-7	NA	CASSQGVGLGGYEQYF	TGCGCCAGCAGCCAAGGGGTGGGACTAGGGGGGTACGAGCAGTACTTC